In this sample, the clone carrying this T cell receptor (beta chain) turned up a few times. What it binds is unknown. The record originates from a study of response to subunit inactivated influenza vaccine. Study-wide results and limits: T cells newly recruited by each seasonal influenza vaccination are few, the authors suggested.

TCRdb passed the RT-PCR reads through MiXCR, listing each CDR3 protein once. This table has hundreds of thousands of distinct CDR3 sequences, 15% to 19% appearing once. The V gene lost 2 bases and the J gene lost 1 base, with 4 bases spanning the gap. The CDR3 runs 12 residues. The germline V gene encodes CDR1 DFQATT and CDR2 SNEGSKA (reference sequence). The sequencing used PBMCs from blood, collected approximately 13 days after vaccination. The TCR sequence derives from a man aged 45-65 years who received an inactivated influenza vaccine. The rearrangement links TRBV20-1 to TRBJ2-3; D not certain. The DNA for the CDR3 is TGCAGTGCTAGAAAGGGCACAGATACGCAGTATTTT. The encoded protein is CSARKGTDTQYF.